The present T cell receptor (beta chain) was sequenced within a study of T cell responses to AZD1222 COVID-19 vaccine. The germline V and J ends were trimmed by 0 bases and 2 bases, with 18 bases remaining between them. This CDR3 is built from 18 residues. Germline V gives CDR1 SGHNT, CDR2 YENEEA. Produced via immunoSEQ multiplex PCR; TCRdb's table is partial and in-frame only. This sample has 100,000 to 150,000 clones; around 89% occur once, and the top ten carry around 10%. The chain is built from TRBV11-3 and TRBJ2-3; D unclear. This TCR came from an adult in good health. Sequencing used peripheral blood, obtained on day 0 of MenACWY control vaccination. This CDR3 is CASSLDGDRASVTDTQYF. The CDR3 bases are TGTGCCAGCAGCTTAGATGGGGATCGGGCATCCGTCACAGATACGCAGTATTTT.